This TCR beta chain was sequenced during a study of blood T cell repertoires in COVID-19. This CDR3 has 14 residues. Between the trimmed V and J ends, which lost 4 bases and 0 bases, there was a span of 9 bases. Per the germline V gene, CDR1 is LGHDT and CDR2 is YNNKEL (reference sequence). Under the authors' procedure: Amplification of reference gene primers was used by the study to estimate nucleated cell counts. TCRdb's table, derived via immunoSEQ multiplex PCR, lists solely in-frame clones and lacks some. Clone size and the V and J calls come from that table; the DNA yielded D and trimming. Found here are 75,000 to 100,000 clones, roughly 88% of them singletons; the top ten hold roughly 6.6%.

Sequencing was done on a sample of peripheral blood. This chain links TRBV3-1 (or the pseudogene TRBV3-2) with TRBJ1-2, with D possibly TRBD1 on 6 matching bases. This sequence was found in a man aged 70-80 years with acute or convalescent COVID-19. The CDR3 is CASSPGQPNYGYTF. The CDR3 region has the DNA TGTGCCAGCAGCCCCGGACAGCCTAACTATGGCTACACCTTC.